This T cell receptor (beta chain) comes out of a study of blood T cell repertoires in COVID-19. Study-level background: Collection of acute and convalescent COVID-19 samples took place in the United States, Italy and Spain. PBMCs, B-cell-depleted T cells, or T cells were the source of the cDNA or gDNA that made up the material.

Seattle cases were enrolled at active infection and followed longitudinally. V was shortened by 6 bases and J by 3 bases, with 8 bases between the two germline ends. CDR3 length: 13 residues. As handled by the study authors: Reference gene primer amplification in the assay estimated nucleated cell counts. The data were produced by immunoSEQ multiplex PCR, yet TCRdb's version contains in-frame clones alone and is incomplete. V, J and clone size reflect that table, while D and trimming were determined from the DNA. Counted here are 350,000 to 400,000 clones, around 89% occurring once; the ten biggest clones make up about 3%.

The chain is built from TRBV12-3 or TRBV12-4 and TRBJ2-2; no clear D. This clonotype was sampled from a woman aged 25 to 39 with COVID-19, enrolled during active disease. The sample comprised peripheral blood. The CDR3 coding sequence is TGTGCCAGCAGCAGCGACCACACCGGGGAGCTGTTTTTT. Its translation is CASSSDHTGELFF.